These 7 T cell receptor beta chains were sequenced from one sample in a study of spatial heterogeneity in lung cancer. Study-level points and caveats: How many expanded intratumoral alpha and beta TCRs were present tracked the tumor mutation count, which was a count of nonsynonymous mutations.

Indicated time point: sample taken at primary tumor resection. Antigens for these TCRs are unknown. Via MiXCR, TCRdb re-called the 5' RACE reads, giving one row per CDR3 protein. Counted here are about 9,800 distinct CDR3 sequences, 6% to 6.5% occurring once; the ten biggest clones make up around 10%. The sample consisted of lung tumor tissue, taken at surgery. The receptors here all came from a male donor with early-stage non-small cell lung cancer.

This clonotype showed up many times. This beta chain is an off-target read within a library intended for alpha chains, so its frequency means little. This chain connects TRBV5-1 to TRBJ1-1; D gene ambiguous. This CDR3 has 12 residues. Germline CDR1 and CDR2: SGHRS and YFSETQ. Trimming shortened V by 4 bases and J by 7 bases, and 11 bases separated the two germline ends. CDR3 sequence reads: CASSLGYGEAFF. In nucleotides, the CDR3 is TGCGCCAGCAGCCTGGGTTACGGTGAAGCTTTCTTT.

This clonotype was seen at least ten times. Within a library made for alpha chains, this beta chain is off target, and its count is uninformative. This chain links TRBV20-1 with TRBJ2-7; maybe TRBD2 (6 bases). V lost 3 bases and J lost 4, with 10 bases in between. This CDR3 has 12 amino acids. CDR1 is DFQATT, CDR2 SNEGSKA, per germline (reference sequence). The CDR3: CSARGLEYEQYF. DNA for the CDR3: TGCAGTGCTAGGGGACTGGAATACGAGCAGTACTTC.

Concerning this clonotype: This beta chain is an unintended read in a library built for alpha chains; its size means little. The CDR3 loop is CASSPRTVNTGELFF. Written as DNA, the CDR3 is TGTGCCAGCAGTCCGAGGACTGTGAACACCGGGGAGCTGTTTTTT. The chain couples TRBV12-3 or TRBV12-4 to TRBJ2-2; tentatively, D is TRBD2 (5 bases). The V end lost 5 bases, the J end lost 1 base, and 11 bases lay between the germline ends. The CDR3 runs 15 residues.

In its sample, this clonotype was seen many times. Because the library targeted alpha chains, this beta chain is an off-target read whose size means little. The genes are TRBV3-1 and TRBJ1-1; D unresolved. CDR1 and CDR2 (germline): LGHDT, YNNKEL (reference sequence). CDR3 length equals 16 residues. Trimming cost V 2 bases and J 2 bases, with 15 bases left between them. Here the CDR3 reads CASSQNPGRGNTEAFF. Written as DNA, the CDR3 is TGTGCCAGCAGCCAAAATCCCGGTCGAGGTAACACTGAAGCTTTCTTT.

This clonotype is large. Because the library targeted alpha chains, this beta chain is an off-target read whose size means little. This chain connects TRBV27 to TRBJ2-1; TRBD2 is a possible D gene (6 bases). V lost 0 bases, J lost 4 bases, and 16 bases lay in between. Germline loops: CDR1 MNHEY, CDR2 SMNVEV (reference sequence). The CDR3 totals 17 residues. The DNA for the CDR3 is TGTGCCAGCAGTTTATCCTCTGGACTAATTTTTTACAATGAGCAGTTCTTC. Its protein is CASSLSSGLIFYNEQFF.

Many counts were recorded for this clonotype. With the library built for alpha chains, this beta chain is off target and its frequency is not meaningful. The chain recombines TRBV12-3 or TRBV12-4 with TRBJ1-1; a possible D gene is TRBD1 (5 bases). Trimming left V 2 bases short and J 5 bases short, with 9 bases between. The CDR3 runs to 13 residues. Here the CDR3 reads CASSLKGLTEAFF. The CDR3 nucleotides read TGTGCCAGCAGTTTAAAGGGGTTAACTGAAGCTTTCTTT.

There are many counts of this clonotype. This beta chain came through as a stray read in a library set up for alpha chains, and its size says little. The V call is TRBV5-1, the J call TRBJ2-3; D may match TRBD1 or TRBD2 (5 bases each). Germline CDR1 reads SGHRS; CDR2 reads YFSETQ. The CDR3 totals 16 residues. V was clipped by 5 bases and J by 2 bases, with 18 bases between them. The CDR3 here is CASRQGEGRDTDTQYF. The CDR3 nucleotides read TGCGCCAGCAGGCAGGGCGAGGGGCGAGACACAGATACGCAGTATTTT.